One sample yielded the 28 T cell receptor beta chains listed below, sequenced in a study of blood T cell repertoires in COVID-19. Some clones are missing from TCRdb's copy, which holds only in-frame ones; the method was immunoSEQ multiplex PCR. Of about 150,000 clones in the sample, around 87% are singletons; the top ten hold roughly 13%. Sequenced sample: peripheral blood. These receptor sequences come from a man younger than 35 with COVID-19, enrolled during active disease.

The J gene is TRBJ2-2, the V gene TRBV15; TRBD1 matches at 7 bases. Germline V lookup: CDR1 LNHNV, CDR2 YYDKDF (reference sequence). After removal of 5 bases from V and 3 bases from J, the junction contained 12 bases not matched to a gene. The CDR3 covers 17 residues. This CDR3 reads CATSAQNDRVDTGELFF. The CDR3, as DNA: TGTGCCACCAGCGCTCAAAACGACAGGGTGGACACCGGGGAGCTGTTTTTT.

This chain connects TRBV5-1 to TRBJ2-2, with D uncertain. The length of the CDR3 is 15 residues. Germline CDR1 reads SGHRS; CDR2 reads YFSETQ. Trimming left V 4 bases short and J 0 bases short, with 10 bases between. DNA for the CDR3: TGCGCCAGCAGCCCCAGTGCTTCGAACACCGGGGAGCTGTTTTTT. It codes for CASSPSASNTGELFF. The entire variable domain, with the rest obtained from reference TRBV5-1 and TRBJ2-2, is as follows: KAGVTQTPRYLIKTRGQQVTLSCSPISGHRSVSWYQQTPGQGLQFLFEYFSETQRNKGNFPGRFSGRQFSNSRSEMNVSTLELGDSALYLCASSPSASNTGELFFGEGSRLTVL.

The V call is TRBV5-6, the J call TRBJ1-1; D possibly corresponds to TRBD1 (5 bases). The CDR3 contains 14 residues. CDR1 is SGHDT, CDR2 YYEEEE, per germline. The germline V and J ends were trimmed by 6 bases and 0 bases, with 12 bases remaining between them. CDR3: CASTFRGMNTEAFF. CDR3 nucleotides: TGTGCCAGCACCTTTCGGGGGATGAACACTGAAGCTTTCTTT.

This clone was observed a single time. The chain couples TRBV6-1 to TRBJ2-5; the match to TRBD2 covers 9 bases. The CDR3 contains 15 residues. V dropped 1 base and J dropped 4; count of bases not matched to a gene: 4. Germline CDR1 MNHNS, CDR2 SASEGT. The CDR3 bases are TGTGCCAGCAGTGAAGTAGCGGGAGACCCAGAGACCCAGTACTTC. Translation: CASSEVAGDPETQYF.

The chain is built from TRBV5-6 and TRBJ2-7; TRBD2 matches 7 bases. With 9 bases clipped from V and 5 bases from J, the junction kept 8 bases outside the gene matches. The length of the CDR3 is 12 residues. Germline assignment: CDR1 SGHDT and CDR2 YYEEEE. The CDR3 nucleotides read TGTGCCACCATAGGGAGGGTCCACGAGCAGTACTTC. As protein: CATIGRVHEQYF.

This clone occurred once. The chain carries TRBV29-1 and TRBJ1-1, with 10 positions matching TRBD1. CDR1 is SQVTM, CDR2 ANQGSEA, per germline. Trimming at V came to 6 bases and at J to 4 bases, leaving 2 bases not matched to a gene. The CDR3 consists of 12 residues. For the CDR3, the DNA is TGCAGCGTCGGGACAGGGGTCACTGAAGCTTTCTTT. Protein: CSVGTGVTEAFF.

This chain joins TRBV7-2 and TRBJ2-5; a weak D match, TRBD1 (6 bases). The germline V and J ends were trimmed by 5 bases and 2 bases, with 18 bases remaining between them. Germline-derived CDR1 and CDR2 are SGHTA and FQGNSA. The CDR3 has 16 residues. CDR3 protein: CASSDPGHGRQETQYF. The CDR3 bases are TGTGCCAGCAGCGACCCGGGACACGGGCGACAAGAGACCCAGTACTTC.

This chain joins TRBV10-3 and TRBJ2-3; 8 nucleotides match TRBD2. Germline CDR1 ENHRY, CDR2 SYGVKD. The CDR3 extends over 16 amino acids. The trim removed 6 bases at V and 0 bases at J, leaving 8 bases unmatched. CDR3 residues: CAIRTLAGSSTDTQYF. The CDR3, as DNA: TGTGCCATCAGAACTCTAGCGGGCTCTAGCACAGATACGCAGTATTTT.

In this sample, this clone turned up a few times. J is TRBJ1-2 and V is TRBV6-5, with D possibly being TRBD1 (6 bases). The V gene lost 6 bases and the J gene lost 6 bases, with 11 bases spanning the gap. CDR3 length: 12 amino acids. Germline V gives CDR1 MNHEY, CDR2 SVGAGI. Here the CDR3 DNA reads TGTGCCAGCAGCTCACAGGGTGATGGCTACACCTTC. Protein product: CASSSQGDGYTF.

This sequence joins TRBV7-2 and TRBJ2-7, with D perhaps TRBD1 (6 bases). This CDR3 is built from 13 residues. Germline V CDR1 and CDR2: SGHTA, FQGNSA. Trimming removed 5 bases at V and 3 bases at J, with 11 bases between. The CDR3, as DNA: TGTGCCAGCAGCCTCGGACAGATCTACGAGCAGTACTTC. Translating it yields CASSLGQIYEQYF. The entire variable domain, with the rest obtained from reference TRBV7-2 and TRBJ2-7, is as follows: GAGVSQSPSNKVTEKGKDVELRCDPISGHTALYWYRQSLGQGLEFLIYFQGNSAPDKSGLPSDRFSAERTGGSVSTLTIQRTQQEDSAVYLCASSLGQIYEQYFGPGTRLTVT.

The genes are TRBV3-1 (or the pseudogene TRBV3-2) and TRBJ2-1; 9 nucleotides line up with TRBD2. CDR3 size: 15 residues. V lost 4 bases, J lost 4 bases, and 5 bases stayed unmatched. Looked up from germline, CDR1 is LGHDT and CDR2 is YNNKEL (reference sequence). CDR3 loop: CASSPTSGAYNEQFF. Written as DNA, the CDR3 is TGTGCCAGCAGCCCGACTAGCGGAGCTTACAATGAGCAGTTCTTC.

CDR3 coding DNA: TGTGCCAGCAGCTTAGCGGCACAGAAAAACACTGAAGCTTTCTTT. Protein sequence: CASSLAAQKNTEAFF. The chain combines TRBV7-9 with TRBJ1-1, with no clear D. Deletions cut 0 bases from V and 2 bases from J, with 10 bases between. The CDR3 has 15 amino acids. Germline V gives CDR1 SEHNR, CDR2 FQNEAQ (reference sequence).

This CDR3 is CASSLASGGTDTQYF. DNA of the CDR3: TGTGCCAGCAGCTTAGCCAGCGGGGGCACAGATACGCAGTATTTT. The chain uses TRBV11-2 and TRBJ2-3, with 7 nucleotides matching TRBD2. CDR3 length: 15 amino acids. The germline V gene encodes CDR1 SGHAT and CDR2 FQNNGV. The ends lost 1 base at V and 1 base at J; junction bases unmatched: 2.

The chain is built from TRBV30 and TRBJ1-2; D not certain. Trimming cost V 3 bases and J 0 bases, with 17 bases left between them. This CDR3 comprises 16 residues. CDR1 is GTSNPN and CDR2 is SVGIG in the germline V gene (reference sequence). CDR3 DNA sequence: TGTGCCTGGAGGCGGGTAGGAGGGATAACTAACTATGGCTACACCTTC. It translates to CAWRRVGGITNYGYTF.

V and J are TRBV30 and TRBJ2-2; D gene ambiguous. CDR3 size: 11 residues. CDR1 and CDR2 from the germline V gene are GTSNPN and SVGIG (reference sequence). V lost 3 bases and J 6 bases, leaving 5 bases between the germline ends. CDR3 sequence reads: CAWSPAGELFF. The CDR3 DNA is TGTGCCTGGAGCCCCGCCGGGGAGCTGTTTTTT.

CDR3 region: CASSLRGIYGYTF. For the CDR3, the DNA is TGTGCCAGCAGTCTGAGGGGGATCTATGGCTACACCTTC. V usage is TRBV28 and J usage is TRBJ1-2, with D maybe TRBD1 (6 bases). This CDR3 has 13 residues. In germline, CDR1 is MDHEN, CDR2 SYDVKM. Between the trimmed V and J ends, which lost 5 bases and 4 bases, there was a span of 11 bases.

The chain is built from TRBV6-5 and TRBJ2-7; 10 positions agree with TRBD2. The CDR3 is made up of 14 amino acids. The V segment lost 6 bases and the J segment 2 bases; nucleotides outside the gene matches: 4. The germline CDR1 and CDR2 sequences are MNHEY and SVGAGI. The DNA of the CDR3 is TGTGCCAGCAGACAAGCGGGGGGGGCCTACGAGCAGTACTTC. This encodes CASRQAGGAYEQYF.

The gene calls are TRBV24-1 and TRBJ2-1; maybe TRBD1 (6 bases). This CDR3 spans 13 amino acids. V lost 7 bases and J 9 bases, leaving 15 bases between the germline ends. Germline lookup yields CDR1 KGHDR and CDR2 SFDVKD. The CDR3 sequence: CATSPFLGAEQFF. As DNA, the CDR3 is TGTGCCACCAGCCCATTCTTGGGGGCTGAGCAGTTCTTC.

The chain couples TRBV6-4 to TRBJ2-3; D might be TRBD2 (6 bases). This CDR3 has 14 amino acids. The germline V gene encodes CDR1 MRHNA and CDR2 SNTAGT. In DNA form, the CDR3 reads TGTGCAACAGCAGAAGGGGAGGGCACAGATACGCAGTATTTT. It yields the protein CATAEGEGTDTQYF.

The CDR3 loop is CASSLVTGASTEAFF. The DNA of the CDR3 is TGTGCCAGCAGCTTAGTAACAGGGGCCAGCACTGAAGCTTTCTTT. The gene calls are TRBV7-2 and TRBJ1-1; TRBD1 matches 7 bases. The CDR3 totals 15 residues. The ends lost 1 base at V and 4 bases at J; junction bases unmatched: 6. Germline V gene data show CDR1 as SGHTA and CDR2 as FQGNSA. Full variable domain (outside the CDR3, taken from reference TRBV7-2 and TRBJ1-1): GAGVSQSPSNKVTEKGKDVELRCDPISGHTALYWYRQSLGQGLEFLIYFQGNSAPDKSGLPSDRFSAERTGGSVSTLTIQRTQQEDSAVYLCASSLVTGASTEAFFGQGTRLTVV.

In the case of this clone: The same CDR3 arises from other DNA sequences in this sample as well. The gene calls are TRBV5-6 and TRBJ2-7; 12 bases are a match to TRBD2. J gave up 3 bases and V 4 bases, and 5 bases lay outside the gene matches. The germline gives CDR1 SGHDT, CDR2 YYEEEE. The CDR3 sequence is 15 residues long. The CDR3 spells CASSPPGLAGYEQYF. As DNA, the CDR3 is TGTGCCAGCAGCCCCCCGGGACTAGCGGGCTACGAGCAGTACTTC.

This chain links TRBV5-4 with TRBJ2-5; D perhaps matches TRBD2 (6 bases). Germline CDR1 and CDR2: SGHNT and YYREEE (reference sequence). V lost 4 bases, J lost 5 bases, and 15 bases lay in between. CDR3 length equals 14 residues. CDR3 region: CASSREVGSETQYF. CDR3 sequence (DNA): TGTGCCAGCAGCAGGGAGGTAGGAAGCGAGACCCAGTACTTC.

The gene calls are TRBV19 and TRBJ2-3; 9 bases line up with TRBD2. Trimming at V came to 7 bases and at J to 4 bases, leaving 12 bases not matched to a gene. Germline V gives CDR1 LNHDA, CDR2 SQIVND (reference sequence). CDR3 length: 16 residues. The CDR3, as DNA: TGTGCCAGTACCTATGGTAGCGGGAGTTTCGCAGATACGCAGTATTTT. The encoded protein is CASTYGSGSFADTQYF.

This clone was seen just once. The V and J genes are TRBV7-3 and TRBJ2-7, with D possibly being TRBD2 (6 bases). From germline, CDR1 is SGHTA and CDR2 FQGTGA. V shed 5 bases and J shed 0 bases, with 11 bases lying between them. The CDR3 has 14 residues. Written as DNA, the CDR3 is TGTGCCAGCAGCCCCGGGAGAGGCTCCTACGAGCAGTACTTC. This gives the protein CASSPGRGSYEQYF.

This chain uses TRBV28 with TRBJ1-5; weak D call: TRBD1 (6 bases). Germline V lookup: CDR1 MDHEN, CDR2 SYDVKM. The CDR3 has 13 amino acids. Trimming pared 5 bases from V and 8 bases from J, leaving 13 bases between. CDR3 DNA: TGTGCCAGCAGTAGAAAAACAGGGAAGCCCCAGCATTTT. Protein sequence: CASSRKTGKPQHF.

V and J are TRBV7-9 and TRBJ1-3; no clear D. This CDR3 contains 15 residues. Germline V lookup: CDR1 SEHNR, CDR2 FQNEAQ (reference sequence). Between the trimmed V and J ends, which lost 3 bases and 2 bases, there was a span of 11 bases. CDR3 DNA sequence: TGTGCCAGCAGCTTCTTCAGTACAGCTGGAAACACCATATATTTT. Translation: CASSFFSTAGNTIYF.

The chain joins TRBV11-2 to TRBJ1-1; tentative D call: TRBD1 (6 bases). The CDR3 runs 11 residues. Trimming stripped 6 bases from V and 7 bases from J, with 9 bases between. Germline V CDR1 and CDR2: SGHAT, FQNNGV. The CDR3 sequence is CASSYRVEAFF. CDR3 bases: TGTGCCAGCAGTTACAGGGTTGAAGCTTTCTTT.

The rearrangement uses TRBV2 and TRBJ2-2; possible D gene TRBD1, 5 bases. Germline CDR1 is SNHLY and CDR2 is FYNNEI. The CDR3 has 14 residues. Trimming stripped 4 bases from V and 6 bases from J, with 12 bases between. For the CDR3, the DNA is TGTGCCAGCAGTGTGTCAGGGTATGCCGGGGAGCTGTTTTTT. It codes for CASSVSGYAGELFF.